This T cell receptor beta chain was profiled in a study of T cell responses to AZD1222 COVID-19 vaccine. General observations from the study: The reported proportion of spike-specific TCRs targeting unmutated variant regions was nearly half. Two AZD1222 administrations were followed by greater Spike-specific TCR breadth and depth. Of the AZD1222 recipients, only 5 or 6 were seropositive at baseline. Donors skewed white British and female; clonal diversity was possibly underestimated.

A remark on this clone: No antigen is known for it.

Clones were read by immunoSEQ multiplex PCR, and TCRdb kept only the in-frame ones, dropping some. The sample has roughly 90,000 clones, approximately 89% seen once. The material was peripheral blood, obtained 28 days after the second AZD1222 dose. The receptor was isolated from an adult who received the AZD1222 COVID-19 vaccine.

Here the CDR3 DNA reads TGTGCCAGCAGCTTCAGCGCATCCTACGAGCAGTACGTC. Translated, it gives CASSFSASYEQYV. The chain uses TRBV5-6 and TRBJ2-7; D gene ambiguous. The CDR3 covers 13 residues. The germline V and J ends were trimmed by 2 bases and 1 base, with 7 bases remaining between them. Looked up from germline, CDR1 is SGHDT and CDR2 is YYEEEE.